Sequencing of this T cell receptor beta chain was carried out in a study of control samples from healthy donors and cancer patients. Using immunoSEQ multiplex PCR, the repertoire was profiled, and TCRdb retains in-frame clones only, with some absent. Altogether just over 80,000 clones are present, roughly 91% being singletons, with the ten largest covering around 6%. Only a few counts were recorded for this clone. The germline gives CDR1 DFQATT, CDR2 SNEGSKA (reference sequence). CDR3 length: 14 residues. The ends lost 3 bases at V and 1 base at J; junction bases unmatched: 4. The receptor's source is a man aged 50 to 59 in good health. Sequenced sample: blood. The chain uses TRBV20-1 and TRBJ2-3; 7 bases are a match to TRBD2. Here the CDR3 reads CSASLTSGTDTQYF. DNA of the CDR3: TGCAGTGCTAGTCTCACTAGCGGCACAGATACGCAGTATTTT.